Sequencing of this T cell receptor (beta chain) was carried out in a study of T cell responses to AZD1222 COVID-19 vaccine. Whole-study context: It was second doses at about 4 or about 12 weeks that were pooled.

Study-wide points: Donors in the cohort were predominantly white British and more often female, and clonal diversity was possibly underestimated. Spike-specific TCR breadth and depth rose after two AZD1222 doses.

The germline V gene has CDR1 LGHDT and CDR2 YNNKEL (reference sequence). The CDR3 has 15 amino acids. V lost 4 bases and J 5 bases, leaving 17 bases between the germline ends. Note on this clone: Its cognate antigen is unknown.

The data were produced by immunoSEQ multiplex PCR, yet TCRdb's version contains in-frame clones alone and is incomplete. In the table there are 85,000 to 110,000 clones, less than 95% of which are singletons. The sequence was collected from an adult in good health. The chain carries TRBV3-1 (or the pseudogene TRBV3-2) and TRBJ1-1; the D gene is possibly TRBD1 (5 bases). Sequencing was performed on peripheral blood, taken on day 0 of AZD1222 vaccination. The CDR3 DNA reads TGTGCCAGCAGCCCCAAGCCCCAGTGGGGGACTGAAGCTTTCTTT. It specifies CASSPKPQWGTEAFF.